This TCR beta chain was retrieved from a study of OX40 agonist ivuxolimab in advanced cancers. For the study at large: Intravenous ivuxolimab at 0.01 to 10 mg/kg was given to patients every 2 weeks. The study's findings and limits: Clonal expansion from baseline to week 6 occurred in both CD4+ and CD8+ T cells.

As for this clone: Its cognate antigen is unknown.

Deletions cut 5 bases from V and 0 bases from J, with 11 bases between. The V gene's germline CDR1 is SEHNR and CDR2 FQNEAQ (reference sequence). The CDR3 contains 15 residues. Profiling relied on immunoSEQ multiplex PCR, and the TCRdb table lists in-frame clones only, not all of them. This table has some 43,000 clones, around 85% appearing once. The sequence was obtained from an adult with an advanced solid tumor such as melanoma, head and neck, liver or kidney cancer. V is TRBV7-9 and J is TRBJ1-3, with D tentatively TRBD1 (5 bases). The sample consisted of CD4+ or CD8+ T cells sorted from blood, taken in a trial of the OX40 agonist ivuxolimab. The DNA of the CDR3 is TGTGCCAGCAGCCTAGACAGTGGCTCTGGAAACACCATATATTTT. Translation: CASSLDSGSGNTIYF.